The sequence of this T cell receptor beta chain was determined in a study of graft-versus-host responses after intestinal transplantation. Overall study context: Transplant types were multivisceral, liver-intestinal, or isolated intestinal.

Generated by immunoSEQ multiplex PCR, the TCRdb table keeps only in-frame clones and is missing some. The sample lists roughly 99,000 clones; roughly 88% were seen once. General observations from the study: GvH clones detected in recipient marrow included some appearing first in ileum or blood.

Remarks on this clone: The antigen is unknown.

The germline gives CDR1 SEHNR, CDR2 FQNEAQ (reference sequence). The CDR3 totals 16 residues. Trimming removed 5 bases from V and 3 bases from J; junction bases left unmatched: 12. The chain employs TRBV7-9 and TRBJ2-7, with 8 bases aligning to TRBD2. The material was PBMCs, obtained 255 days after intestinal transplant. The TCR was taken from a human patient who received an intestinal transplant, so some T cells may come from the graft donor. The CDR3 protein is CASSQMGGGPHYEQYF. CDR3 nucleotide sequence: TGTGCCAGCAGCCAGATGGGCGGGGGGCCTCACTACGAGCAGTACTTC.